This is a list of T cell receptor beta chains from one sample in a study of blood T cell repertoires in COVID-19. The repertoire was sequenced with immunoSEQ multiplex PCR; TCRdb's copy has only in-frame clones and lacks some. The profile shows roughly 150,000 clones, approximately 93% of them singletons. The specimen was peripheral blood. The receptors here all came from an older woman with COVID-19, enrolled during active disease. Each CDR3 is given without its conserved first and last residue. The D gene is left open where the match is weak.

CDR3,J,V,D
ASSRLGEKLF,TRBJ1-4,TRBV19,NA
ASSSGQGTAYEQY,TRBJ2-7,TRBV7-3,TRBD1
ARSLPLWSSPIPYEQY,TRBJ2-7,TRBV5-3,NA
ASSQVEDTQY,TRBJ2-3,TRBV3-1/TRBV3-2,NA
ASSLIRDSRAEAF,TRBJ1-1,TRBV7-2,NA
ASSPRTPGASYNEQF,TRBJ2-1,TRBV14,NA
AIREDGNSPLH,TRBJ1-6,TRBV10-3,NA
ASGLTGNQPQH,TRBJ1-5,TRBV12-5,TRBD1
ASSPRTGMIEQY,TRBJ2-7,TRBV7-2,TRBD1
ASSWTGLAGVNYNEQF,TRBJ2-1,TRBV5-1,TRBD2
ASSFSGSTEAF,TRBJ1-1,TRBV19,NA
ASSFGRRTDTQY,TRBJ2-3,TRBV7-2,NA
AISESGHMNTEAF,TRBJ1-1,TRBV10-3,NA
ASRNENSYEQY,TRBJ2-7,TRBV27,NA
ASSLIGLAGNLRELF,TRBJ2-2,TRBV4-2,TRBD2
ASSRGRGSEAF,TRBJ1-1,TRBV12-3/TRBV12-4,NA
ASSQDHHSSGNTIY,TRBJ1-3,TRBV14,NA
ASRGAEGNTIY,TRBJ1-3,TRBV2,NA
ASSIAGQGAVYGYT,TRBJ1-2,TRBV19,TRBD1
ATSRDSSNTGELF,TRBJ2-2,TRBV15,NA
ATSGRRGETQY,TRBJ2-5,TRBV24-1,NA
ASTGFYGYT,TRBJ1-2,TRBV19,NA
AWSGSTHSNQPQH,TRBJ1-5,TRBV30,NA
ASSDRVLSRTGELF,TRBJ2-2,TRBV6-2/TRBV6-3,TRBD1
ASSPMAEGQYGYT,TRBJ1-2,TRBV18,NA
ASSQDLTGGAYEQY,TRBJ2-7,TRBV3-1/TRBV3-2,TRBD2
ASSTDRIQNTGELF,TRBJ2-2,TRBV5-8,NA
ASSLSSGGASGELF,TRBJ2-2,TRBV4-1,TRBD2
ASSYRTGDNQPQH,TRBJ1-5,TRBV6-5,TRBD1
ASSLLNQYT,TRBJ1-2,TRBV3-1/TRBV3-2,NA
ASSRHRGQGATNEKLF,TRBJ1-4,TRBV5-1,TRBD1
ASSLGRSHGYT,TRBJ1-2,TRBV2,NA
ASSNEGDWSPLH,TRBJ1-6,TRBV6-5,NA
ASSVGAGQGASGELF,TRBJ2-2,TRBV9,TRBD1
ASGGDRTDTQY,TRBJ2-3,TRBV6-5,NA
ASSENSISNQPQH,TRBJ1-5,TRBV2,NA
ASSVGGGAGEQY,TRBJ2-7,TRBV9,NA
ASSRLAGATASTDTQY,TRBJ2-3,TRBV5-4,TRBD2
ASSPPGGGRTDTQY,TRBJ2-3,TRBV18,NA
ASRQGQGAWNTEAF,TRBJ1-1,TRBV4-2,TRBD1
ASAFGQGSLTSRYGYT,TRBJ1-2,TRBV19,TRBD1
ASGERGGRGETQY,TRBJ2-5,TRBV5-1,TRBD2
ASSVTGAPNTEAF,TRBJ1-1,TRBV11-3,TRBD1
ASSEFVQGNEQF,TRBJ2-1,TRBV2,NA
ASSQGAWGYT,TRBJ1-2,TRBV3-1/TRBV3-2,NA
AISESRLAGSTDTQY,TRBJ2-3,TRBV10-3,TRBD2
ASSLAGGTREKLF,TRBJ1-4,TRBV5-1,NA
ASSLAGTKGGYT,TRBJ1-2,TRBV7-2,NA
ASSWAGGTEAF,TRBJ1-1,TRBV5-5,NA
ASSLRVGTGGLYGYT,TRBJ1-2,TRBV7-8,TRBD1
ASSPAGTGGDPLGELF,TRBJ2-2,TRBV3-1/TRBV3-2,TRBD1
ASSLARESRGSNQPQH,TRBJ1-5,TRBV7-9,NA
ASSRTAGNTIY,TRBJ1-3,TRBV6-2/TRBV6-3,NA
ASSLYGETNTEAF,TRBJ1-1,TRBV11-2,NA
ASSWGTGSLQGYT,TRBJ1-2,TRBV5-8,TRBD1